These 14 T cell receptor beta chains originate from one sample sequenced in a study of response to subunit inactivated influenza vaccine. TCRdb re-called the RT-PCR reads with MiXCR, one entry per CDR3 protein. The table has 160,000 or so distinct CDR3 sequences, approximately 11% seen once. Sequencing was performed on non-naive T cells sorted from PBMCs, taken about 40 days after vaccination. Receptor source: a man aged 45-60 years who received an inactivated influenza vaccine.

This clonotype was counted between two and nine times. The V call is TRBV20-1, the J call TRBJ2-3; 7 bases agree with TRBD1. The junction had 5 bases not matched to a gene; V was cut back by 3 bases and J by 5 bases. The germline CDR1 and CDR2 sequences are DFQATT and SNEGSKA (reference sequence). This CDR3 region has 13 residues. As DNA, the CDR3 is TGCAGTGCTAGTAAAGGGGGCGGAGATACGCAGTATTTT. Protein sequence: CSASKGGGDTQYF.

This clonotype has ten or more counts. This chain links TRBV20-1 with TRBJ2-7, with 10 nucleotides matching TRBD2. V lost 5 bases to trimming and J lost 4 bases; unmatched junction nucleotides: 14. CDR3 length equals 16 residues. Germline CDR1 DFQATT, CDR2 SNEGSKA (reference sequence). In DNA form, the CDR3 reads TGCAGTGCTCAGGGGGGGCTAGCGGGGGATACTTACGAGCAGTACTTC. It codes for CSAQGGLAGDTYEQYF.

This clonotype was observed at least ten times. This chain's CDR3 is CSAQDSNTEAFF. CDR3 DNA sequence: TGCAGTGCGCAGGACAGTAACACTGAAGCTTTCTTT. The genes are TRBV20-1 and TRBJ1-1; D possibly corresponds to TRBD1 (6 bases). Looked up from germline, CDR1 is DFQATT and CDR2 is SNEGSKA (reference sequence). This CDR3 has 12 residues. V lost 6 bases and J 2 bases, leaving 10 bases between the germline ends.

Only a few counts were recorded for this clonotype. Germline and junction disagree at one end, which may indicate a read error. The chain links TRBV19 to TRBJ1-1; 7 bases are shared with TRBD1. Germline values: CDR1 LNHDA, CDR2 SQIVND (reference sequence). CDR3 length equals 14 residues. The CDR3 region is CASSIDDRVPEALF. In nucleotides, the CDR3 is TGTGCCAGTAGTATAGATGACAGGGTCCCTGAAGCTCTCTTT. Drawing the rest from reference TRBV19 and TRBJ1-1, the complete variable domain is DGGITQSPKYLFRKEGQNVTLSCEQNLNHDAMYWYRQDPGQGLRLIYYSQIVNDFQKGDIAEGYSVSREKKESFPLTVTSAQKNPTAFYLCASSIDDRVPEALFGQGTRLTVV.

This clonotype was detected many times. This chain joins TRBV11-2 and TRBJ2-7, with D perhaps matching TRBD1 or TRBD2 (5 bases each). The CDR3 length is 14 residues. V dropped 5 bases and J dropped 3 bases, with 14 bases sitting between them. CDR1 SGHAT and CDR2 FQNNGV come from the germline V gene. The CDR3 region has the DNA TGTGCCAGCAGCCCCCGGGACGGAGTCTACGAGCAGTACTTC. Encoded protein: CASSPRDGVYEQYF.

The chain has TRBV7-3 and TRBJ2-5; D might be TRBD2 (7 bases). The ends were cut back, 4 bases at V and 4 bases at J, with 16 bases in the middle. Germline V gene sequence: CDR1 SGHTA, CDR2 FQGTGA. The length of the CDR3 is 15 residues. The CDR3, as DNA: TGTGCCAGCAGCTCCGGACAGCGCGGGGGAGAGACCCAGTACTTC. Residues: CASSSGQRGGETQYF.

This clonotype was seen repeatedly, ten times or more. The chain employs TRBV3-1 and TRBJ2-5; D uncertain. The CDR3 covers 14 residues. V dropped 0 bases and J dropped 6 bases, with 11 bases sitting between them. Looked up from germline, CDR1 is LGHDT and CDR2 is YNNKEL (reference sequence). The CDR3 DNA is TGTGCCAGCAGCCAAGAGGCGGTTACGAAGACCCAGTACTTC. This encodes CASSQEAVTKTQYF.

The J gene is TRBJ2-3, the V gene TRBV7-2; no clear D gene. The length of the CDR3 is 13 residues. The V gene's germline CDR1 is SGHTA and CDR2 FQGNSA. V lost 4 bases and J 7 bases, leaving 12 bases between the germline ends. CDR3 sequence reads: CASSWALQYTQYF. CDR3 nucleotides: TGTGCCAGCAGCTGGGCCCTGCAGTATACGCAGTATTTT.

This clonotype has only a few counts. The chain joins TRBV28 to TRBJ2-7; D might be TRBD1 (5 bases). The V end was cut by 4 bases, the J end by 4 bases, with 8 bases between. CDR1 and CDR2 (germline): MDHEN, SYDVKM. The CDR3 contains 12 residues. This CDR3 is CASSYQGYEQYF. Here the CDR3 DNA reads TGTGCCAGCAGTTATCAGGGTTACGAGCAGTACTTC.

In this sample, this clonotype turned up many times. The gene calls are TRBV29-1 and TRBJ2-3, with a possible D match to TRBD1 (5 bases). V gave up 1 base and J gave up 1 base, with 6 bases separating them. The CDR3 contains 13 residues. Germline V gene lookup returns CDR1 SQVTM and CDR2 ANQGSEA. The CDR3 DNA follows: TGCAGCGTTGAAGGGGGCGGCACAGATACGCAGTATTTT. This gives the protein CSVEGGGTDTQYF.

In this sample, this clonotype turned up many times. The CDR3 nucleotides read TGTGCCAGCAGTTTACTTGGGACAGGGGCCTACGAGCAGTACTTC. As protein: CASSLLGTGAYEQYF. V and J are TRBV12-3 or TRBV12-4 and TRBJ2-7; 10 bases line up with TRBD1. This CDR3 has 15 residues. V trimming: 2 bases; J trimming: 2 bases; junction bases outside the gene matches: 3.

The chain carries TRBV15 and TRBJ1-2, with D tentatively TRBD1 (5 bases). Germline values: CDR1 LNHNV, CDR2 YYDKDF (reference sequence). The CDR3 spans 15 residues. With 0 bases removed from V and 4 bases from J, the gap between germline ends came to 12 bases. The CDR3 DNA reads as TGTGCCACCAGCAGAGAAGGTGGGGGAGGCTATGGCTACACCTTC. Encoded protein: CATSREGGGGYGYTF.

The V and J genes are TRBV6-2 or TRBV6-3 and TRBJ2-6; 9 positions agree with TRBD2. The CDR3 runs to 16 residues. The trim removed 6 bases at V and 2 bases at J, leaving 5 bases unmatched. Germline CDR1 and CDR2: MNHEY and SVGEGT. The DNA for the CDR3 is TGTGCCAGCAGGATAGCGGGAGTAGCTGGGGCCAACGTCCTGACTTTC. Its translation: CASRIAGVAGANVLTF.

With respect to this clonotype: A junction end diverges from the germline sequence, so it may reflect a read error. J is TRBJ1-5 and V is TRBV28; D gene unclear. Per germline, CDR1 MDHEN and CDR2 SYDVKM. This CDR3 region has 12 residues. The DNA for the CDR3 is TGTGTCAGCAGTTTCAGATCTCAGCCCCAGCATTTT. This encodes CVSSFRSQPQHF.